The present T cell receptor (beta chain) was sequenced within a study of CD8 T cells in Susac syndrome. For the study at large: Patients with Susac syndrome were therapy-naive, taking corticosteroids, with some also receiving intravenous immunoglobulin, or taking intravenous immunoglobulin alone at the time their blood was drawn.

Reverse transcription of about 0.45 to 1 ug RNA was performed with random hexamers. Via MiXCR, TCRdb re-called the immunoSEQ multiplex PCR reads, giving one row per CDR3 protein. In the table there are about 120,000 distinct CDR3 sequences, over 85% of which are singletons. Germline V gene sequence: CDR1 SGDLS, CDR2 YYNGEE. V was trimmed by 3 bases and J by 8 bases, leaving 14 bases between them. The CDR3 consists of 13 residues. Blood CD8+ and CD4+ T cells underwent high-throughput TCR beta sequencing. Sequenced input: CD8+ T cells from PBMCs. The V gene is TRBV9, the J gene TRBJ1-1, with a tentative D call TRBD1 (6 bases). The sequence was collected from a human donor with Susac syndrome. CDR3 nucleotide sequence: TGTGCCAGCAGCGCCGGAGGAGGGACAGAAGCTTTCTTT. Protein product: CASSAGGGTEAFF.